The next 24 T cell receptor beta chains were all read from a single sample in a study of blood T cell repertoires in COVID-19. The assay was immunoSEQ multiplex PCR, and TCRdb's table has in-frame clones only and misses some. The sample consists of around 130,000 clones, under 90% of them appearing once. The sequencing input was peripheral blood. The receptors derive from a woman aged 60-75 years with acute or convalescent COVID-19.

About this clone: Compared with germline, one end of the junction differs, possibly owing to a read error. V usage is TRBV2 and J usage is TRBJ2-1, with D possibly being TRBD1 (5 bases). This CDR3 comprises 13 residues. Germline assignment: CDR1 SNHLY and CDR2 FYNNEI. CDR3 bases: TGTACCAGCCCATCAGGGATAGGTAATGAGCAGTTCTTC. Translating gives CTSPSGIGNEQFF.

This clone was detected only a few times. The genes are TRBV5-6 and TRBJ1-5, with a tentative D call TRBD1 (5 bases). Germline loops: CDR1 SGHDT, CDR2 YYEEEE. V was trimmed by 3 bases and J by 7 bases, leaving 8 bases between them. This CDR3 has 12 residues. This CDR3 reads CASSWGEQPQHF. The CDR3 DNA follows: TGTGCCAGCAGCTGGGGGGAACAGCCCCAGCATTTT.

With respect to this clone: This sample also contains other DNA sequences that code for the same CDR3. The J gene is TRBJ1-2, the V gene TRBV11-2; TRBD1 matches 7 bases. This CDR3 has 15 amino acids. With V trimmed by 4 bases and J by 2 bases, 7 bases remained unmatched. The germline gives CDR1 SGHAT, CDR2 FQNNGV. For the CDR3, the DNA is TGTGCCAGCAGCTCCCGGACAGGTTGGAACTATGGCTACACCTTC. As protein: CASSSRTGWNYGYTF.

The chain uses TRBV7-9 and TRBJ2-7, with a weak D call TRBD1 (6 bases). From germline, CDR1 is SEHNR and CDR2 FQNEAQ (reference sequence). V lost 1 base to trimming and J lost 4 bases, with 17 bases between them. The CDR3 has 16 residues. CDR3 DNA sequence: TGTGCCAGCAGCTTAGTGGGATCAGGGGCCTTGTACGAGCAGTACTTC. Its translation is CASSLVGSGALYEQYF.

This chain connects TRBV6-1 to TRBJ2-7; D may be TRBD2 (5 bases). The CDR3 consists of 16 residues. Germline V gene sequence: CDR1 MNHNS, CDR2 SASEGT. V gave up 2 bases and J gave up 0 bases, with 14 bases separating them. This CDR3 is CASSEPSGKPSYEQYV. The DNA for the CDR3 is TGTGCCAGCAGTGAACCGAGCGGAAAACCCTCCTACGAGCAGTACGTC.

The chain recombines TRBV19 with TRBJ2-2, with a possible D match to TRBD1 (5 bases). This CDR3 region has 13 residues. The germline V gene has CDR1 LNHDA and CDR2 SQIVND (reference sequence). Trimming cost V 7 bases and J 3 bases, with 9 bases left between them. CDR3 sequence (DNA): TGTGCCAGTATGACAGAATACACCGGGGAGCTGTTTTTT. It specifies CASMTEYTGELFF.

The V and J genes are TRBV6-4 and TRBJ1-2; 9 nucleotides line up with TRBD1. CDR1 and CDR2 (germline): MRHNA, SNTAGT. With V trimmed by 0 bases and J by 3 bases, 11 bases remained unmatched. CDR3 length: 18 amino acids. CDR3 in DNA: TGTGCCAGCAGTGACTCGGGACAGGGCAAAGATTGGTACTATGGCTACACCTTC. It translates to CASSDSGQGKDWYYGYTF.

The CDR3 loop is CASSPGPPPTTTPGANVLTF. The CDR3 DNA sequence: TGTGCCAGCTCTCCAGGCCCCCCGCCGACAACGACGCCCGGGGCCAACGTCCTGACTTTC. The gene calls are TRBV18 and TRBJ2-6; D gene unclear. V lost 6 bases to trimming and J lost 4 bases, with 28 bases between them. CDR1 KGHSH and CDR2 LQKENI come from the germline V gene. The CDR3 extends over 20 amino acids.

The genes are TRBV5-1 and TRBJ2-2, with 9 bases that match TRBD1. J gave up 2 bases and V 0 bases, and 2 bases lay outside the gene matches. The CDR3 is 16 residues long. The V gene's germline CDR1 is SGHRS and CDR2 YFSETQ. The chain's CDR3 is CASSLDTGGNTGELFF. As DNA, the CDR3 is TGCGCCAGCAGCTTGGATACAGGGGGCAACACCGGGGAGCTGTTTTTT.

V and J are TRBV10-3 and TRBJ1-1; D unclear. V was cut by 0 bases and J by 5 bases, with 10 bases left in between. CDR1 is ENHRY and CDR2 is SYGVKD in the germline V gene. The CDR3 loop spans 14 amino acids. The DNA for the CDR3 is TGTGCCATCAGTGAGTCACCGGGGAAAACTGAAGCTTTCTTT. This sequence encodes CAISESPGKTEAFF.

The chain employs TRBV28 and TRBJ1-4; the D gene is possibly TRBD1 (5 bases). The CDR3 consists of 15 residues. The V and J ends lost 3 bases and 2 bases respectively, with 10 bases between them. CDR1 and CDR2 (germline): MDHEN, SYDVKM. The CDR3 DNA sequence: TGTGCCAGCAGTTTGTGGGGGGGGACTAATGAAAAACTGTTTTTT. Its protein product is CASSLWGGTNEKLFF.

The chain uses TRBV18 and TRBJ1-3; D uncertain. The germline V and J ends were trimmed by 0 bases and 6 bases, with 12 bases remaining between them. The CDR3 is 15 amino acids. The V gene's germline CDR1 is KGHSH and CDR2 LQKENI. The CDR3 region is CASSPPVQGLNTIYF. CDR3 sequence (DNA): TGTGCCAGCTCACCACCGGTTCAAGGACTAAACACCATATATTTT.

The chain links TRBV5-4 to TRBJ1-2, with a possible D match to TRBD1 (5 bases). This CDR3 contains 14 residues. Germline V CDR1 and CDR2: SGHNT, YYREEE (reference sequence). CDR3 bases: TGTGCAATGGGGCCCCAAATACCAAACTATGGCTACACCTTC. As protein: CAMGPQIPNYGYTF.

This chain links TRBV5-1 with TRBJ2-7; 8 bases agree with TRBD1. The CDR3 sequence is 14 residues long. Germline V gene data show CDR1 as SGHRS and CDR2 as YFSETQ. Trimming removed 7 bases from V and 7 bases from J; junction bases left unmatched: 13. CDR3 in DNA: TGCGCCAGCCACCGGACAGGGACGCCTCGGGAGCAGTACTTC. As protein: CASHRTGTPREQYF. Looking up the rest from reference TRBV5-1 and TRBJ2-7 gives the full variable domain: KAGVTQTPRYLIKTRGQQVTLSCSPISGHRSVSWYQQTPGQGLQFLFEYFSETQRNKGNFPGRFSGRQFSNSRSEMNVSTLELGDSALYLCASHRTGTPREQYFGPGTRLTVT.

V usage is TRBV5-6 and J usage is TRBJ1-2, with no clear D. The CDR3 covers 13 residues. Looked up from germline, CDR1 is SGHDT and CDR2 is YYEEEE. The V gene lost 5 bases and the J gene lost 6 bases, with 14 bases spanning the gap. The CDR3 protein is CASRRRTGDGYTF. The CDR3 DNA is TGTGCCAGCAGACGACGGACCGGGGATGGCTACACCTTC.

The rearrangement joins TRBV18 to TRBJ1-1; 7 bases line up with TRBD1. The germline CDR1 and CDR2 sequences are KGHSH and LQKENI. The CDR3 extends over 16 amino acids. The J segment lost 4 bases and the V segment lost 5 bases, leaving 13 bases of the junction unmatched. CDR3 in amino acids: CASSALGTGDVTEAFF. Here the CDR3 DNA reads TGTGCCAGCTCAGCCCTGGGAACAGGGGATGTCACTGAAGCTTTCTTT.

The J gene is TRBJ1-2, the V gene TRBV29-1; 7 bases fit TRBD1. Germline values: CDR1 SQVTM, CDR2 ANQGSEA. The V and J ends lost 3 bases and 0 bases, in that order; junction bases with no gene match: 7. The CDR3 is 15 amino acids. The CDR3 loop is CSVEGTVKANYGYTF. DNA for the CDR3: TGCAGCGTTGAGGGGACAGTAAAAGCTAACTATGGCTACACCTTC.

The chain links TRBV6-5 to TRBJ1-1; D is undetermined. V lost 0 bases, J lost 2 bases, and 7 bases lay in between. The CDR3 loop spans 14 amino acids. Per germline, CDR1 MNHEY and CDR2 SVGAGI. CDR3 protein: CASSYSAGNTEAFF. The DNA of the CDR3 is TGTGCCAGCAGTTACTCGGCAGGCAACACTGAAGCTTTCTTT.

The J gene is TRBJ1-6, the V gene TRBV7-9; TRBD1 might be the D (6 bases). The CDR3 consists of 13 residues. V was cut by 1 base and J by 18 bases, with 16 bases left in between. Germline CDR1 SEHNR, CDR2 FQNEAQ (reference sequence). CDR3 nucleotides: TGTGCCAGCAGCTTAGGGCCCAGGGGTCCAAACCACTTT. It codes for CASSLGPRGPNHF.

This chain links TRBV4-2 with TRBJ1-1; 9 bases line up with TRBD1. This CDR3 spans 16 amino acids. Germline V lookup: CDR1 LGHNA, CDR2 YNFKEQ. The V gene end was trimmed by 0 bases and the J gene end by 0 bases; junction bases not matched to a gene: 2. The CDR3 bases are TGTGCCAGCAGCCAAGACGGGACAGGGTTGAACACTGAAGCTTTCTTT. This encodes CASSQDGTGLNTEAFF.

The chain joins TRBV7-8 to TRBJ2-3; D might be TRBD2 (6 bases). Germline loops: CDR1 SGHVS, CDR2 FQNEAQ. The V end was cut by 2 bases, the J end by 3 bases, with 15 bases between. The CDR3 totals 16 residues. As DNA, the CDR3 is TGTGCCAGCAGCTTACGGGAGATGAGTGGGACAGATACGCAGTATTTT. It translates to CASSLREMSGTDTQYF.

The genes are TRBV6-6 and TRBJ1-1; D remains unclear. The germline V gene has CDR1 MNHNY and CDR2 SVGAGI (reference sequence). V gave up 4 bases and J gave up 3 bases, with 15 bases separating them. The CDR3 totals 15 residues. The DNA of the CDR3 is TGTGCCAGCAGTTCCCGTGGAGGGAAGGACACTGAAGCTTTCTTT. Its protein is CASSSRGGKDTEAFF.

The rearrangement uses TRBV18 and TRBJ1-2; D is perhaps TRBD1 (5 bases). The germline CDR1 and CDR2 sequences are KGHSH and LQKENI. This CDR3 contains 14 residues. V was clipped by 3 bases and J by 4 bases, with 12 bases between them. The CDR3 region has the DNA TGTGCCAGCTCACCCTCTGGTAGGGGCTATGGCTACACCTTC. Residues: CASSPSGRGYGYTF.

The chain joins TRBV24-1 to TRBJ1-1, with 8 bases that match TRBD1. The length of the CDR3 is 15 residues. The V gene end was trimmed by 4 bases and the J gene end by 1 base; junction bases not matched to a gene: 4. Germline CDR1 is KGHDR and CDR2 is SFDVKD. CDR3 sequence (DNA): TGTGCCACCAGTGACGGACAGGGAGGGAACACTGAAGCTTTCTTT. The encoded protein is CATSDGQGGNTEAFF.